Listed below are T cell receptor beta chains from one sample, sequenced in a study of T cell changes during pregnancy in multiple sclerosis. Clones were sequenced by immunoSEQ multiplex PCR, and TCRdb holds only the in-frame ones, with some missing. The sample has more than 15,000 clones; 88% are singletons. The sequencing used CD8+ T cells from peripheral blood mononuclear cells, collected after pregnancy. The receptors shown here come from a female donor in good health, enrolled as a control in a pregnancy study. Each CDR3 is given without its conserved first and last residue. D genes are given only for firm matches.

v_gene: TRBV7-9
d_gene: -
len: 11
CDR3aa: ASSLAAGPEQY

v_gene: TRBV19
d_gene: TRBD1
len: 14
CDR3aa: ASSKRRTGGNTEAF

v_gene: TRBV9
d_gene: -
len: 12
CDR3aa: ASSVGGGPVGYT

v_gene: TRBV4-2
d_gene: -
len: 11
CDR3aa: ASSRTPLNEQF

v_gene: TRBV5-4
d_gene: -
len: 11
CDR3aa: ASSRPGDEKLF

v_gene: TRBV27
d_gene: -
len: 12
CDR3aa: ASSSSDYTGELF

v_gene: TRBV2
d_gene: TRBD1
len: 14
CDR3aa: ASSEFQGQRNTEAF

v_gene: TRBV7-3
d_gene: -
len: 14
CDR3aa: ASSPTSRDVKETQY

v_gene: TRBV7-8
d_gene: TRBD2
len: 15
CDR3aa: ASSLVRGGRGTDTQY

v_gene: TRBV6-5
d_gene: -
len: 11
CDR3aa: ASSDYRDYEQY

v_gene: TRBV18
d_gene: -
len: 14
CDR3aa: ASSPSGAQPTGELF

v_gene: TRBV13
d_gene: TRBD2
len: 12
CDR3aa: ASSFGTSTDTQY

v_gene: TRBV4-2
d_gene: -
len: 14
CDR3aa: ASSQDDSYPPYEQY

v_gene: TRBV2
d_gene: -
len: 13
CDR3aa: ATRRPGLETSEQY

v_gene: TRBV19
d_gene: TRBD1
len: 14
CDR3aa: ASGVAGGLFPYEQY

v_gene: TRBV19
d_gene: -
len: 12
CDR3aa: ASSNLGVTGELF

v_gene: TRBV19
d_gene: -
len: 9
CDR3aa: ASQGMRGYT

v_gene: TRBV5-4
d_gene: TRBD2
len: 13
CDR3aa: ASSPPAGGRNERY

v_gene: TRBV7-9
d_gene: -
len: 12
CDR3aa: ASSLTRGHNEQF

v_gene: TRBV6-1
d_gene: TRBD2
len: 13
CDR3aa: ASSEAWGGTRGQY

v_gene: TRBV6-6
d_gene: -
len: 12
CDR3aa: ASSWAGATDTQY

v_gene: TRBV28
d_gene: TRBD1
len: 12
CDR3aa: ASSLTGDDTEAF

v_gene: TRBV5-6
d_gene: -
len: 13
CDR3aa: ASSLGSSYNSPLH

v_gene: TRBV11-2
d_gene: -
len: 11
CDR3aa: ASSFEATDTQY

v_gene: TRBV6-4
d_gene: -
len: 13
CDR3aa: ASSEGGAGNQPQH

v_gene: TRBV2
d_gene: -
len: 10
CDR3aa: ASRDEGAGYT

v_gene: TRBV5-8
d_gene: -
len: 11
CDR3aa: ASLPILNTEAF

v_gene: TRBV29-1
d_gene: -
len: 8
CDR3aa: SVLLYEQY

v_gene: TRBV4-1
d_gene: -
len: 11
CDR3aa: ASSQPGSETQY

v_gene: TRBV30
d_gene: TRBD1
len: 13
CDR3aa: AWRAGTGDTGELF

v_gene: TRBV14
d_gene: TRBD1
len: 13
CDR3aa: ASSQDERGPGELF

v_gene: TRBV27
d_gene: -
len: 10
CDR3aa: ASRAGLRGAF

v_gene: TRBV27
d_gene: -
len: 16
CDR3aa: ASSSARTGLPYTGELF

v_gene: TRBV13
d_gene: TRBD2
len: 16
CDR3aa: ASSKSGTAGGETGELF

v_gene: TRBV30
d_gene: TRBD2
len: 10
CDR3aa: AWGRDGYEQY

v_gene: TRBV13
d_gene: -
len: 13
CDR3aa: ASSLEGVPGNTIY

v_gene: TRBV28
d_gene: -
len: 11
CDR3aa: ASSTGGTDTQY

v_gene: TRBV19
d_gene: TRBD2
len: 14
CDR3aa: ASSSLTSGDTDTQY

v_gene: TRBV7-2
d_gene: -
len: 10
CDR3aa: ASRSGGLEAF

v_gene: TRBV6-6
d_gene: TRBD2
len: 12
CDR3aa: ASSYAGLRDEQF

v_gene: TRBV19
d_gene: -
len: 13
CDR3aa: ASSTINLENYGYT

v_gene: TRBV5-4
d_gene: -
len: 11
CDR3aa: ASSLSGKETQY

v_gene: TRBV12-5
d_gene: TRBD2
len: 14
CDR3aa: ASVLPGLASTDTQY

v_gene: TRBV15
d_gene: TRBD2
len: 16
CDR3aa: ATSRVLSGIIGYNEQF

v_gene: TRBV6-5
d_gene: -
len: 13
CDR3aa: ASSYSSPGIREQF

v_gene: TRBV29-1
d_gene: -
len: 13
CDR3aa: SVEDLTSVTGELF

v_gene: TRBV27
d_gene: -
len: 11
CDR3aa: ASSLGPTYEQY

v_gene: TRBV5-1
d_gene: -
len: 13
CDR3aa: ASSLFAGRDQPQH

v_gene: TRBV29-1
d_gene: -
len: 11
CDR3aa: SGENVNTGELF

v_gene: TRBV14
d_gene: -
len: 13
CDR3aa: ASSLQGGGGNTIY

v_gene: TRBV6-1
d_gene: TRBD1
len: 13
CDR3aa: ASTQGDSHTGELF

v_gene: TRBV6-5
d_gene: -
len: 11
CDR3aa: ASREQDNQPQH

v_gene: TRBV7-9
d_gene: -
len: 11
CDR3aa: ASSSTTANEQF

v_gene: TRBV2
d_gene: TRBD1
len: 12
CDR3aa: ASSLGQGINEQY

v_gene: TRBV6-4
d_gene: TRBD1
len: 13
CDR3aa: ASSDSSGQYNEQF